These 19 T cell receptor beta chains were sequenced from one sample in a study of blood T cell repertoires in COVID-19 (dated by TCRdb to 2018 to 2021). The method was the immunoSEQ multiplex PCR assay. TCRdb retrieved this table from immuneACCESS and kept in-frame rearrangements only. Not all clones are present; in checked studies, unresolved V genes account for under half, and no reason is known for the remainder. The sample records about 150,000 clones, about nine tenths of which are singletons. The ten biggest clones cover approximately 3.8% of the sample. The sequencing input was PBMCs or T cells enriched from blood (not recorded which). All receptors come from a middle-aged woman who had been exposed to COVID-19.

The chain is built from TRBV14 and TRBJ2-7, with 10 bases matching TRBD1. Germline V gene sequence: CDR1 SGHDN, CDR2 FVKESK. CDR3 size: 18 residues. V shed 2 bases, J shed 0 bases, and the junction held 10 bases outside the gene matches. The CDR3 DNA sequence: TGTGCCAGCAGCCAACGGGGAATGGGACAGGGGATCTCCTACGAGCAGTACTTC. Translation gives CASSQRGMGQGISYEQYF. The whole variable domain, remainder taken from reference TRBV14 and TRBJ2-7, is EAGVTQFPSHSVIEKGQTVTLRCDPISGHDNLYWYRRVMGKEIKFLLHFVKESKQDESGMPNNRFLAERTGGTYSTLKVQPAELEDSGVYFCASSQRGMGQGISYEQYFGPGTRLTVT.

CDR3 sequence reads: CASEGTRTYEQYF. The CDR3 bases are TGTGCCAGTGAGGGGACTAGGACCTACGAGCAGTACTTC. This chain uses TRBV12-3 or TRBV12-4 with TRBJ2-7, with 8 bases aligning to TRBD2. The trim removed 9 bases at V and 2 bases at J, leaving 6 bases unmatched. The CDR3 is 13 residues long.

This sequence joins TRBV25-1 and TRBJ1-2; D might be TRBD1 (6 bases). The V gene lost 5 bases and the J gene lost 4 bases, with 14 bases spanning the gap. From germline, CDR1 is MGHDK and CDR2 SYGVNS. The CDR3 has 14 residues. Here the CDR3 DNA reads TGTGCCAGCAGTTGGGCAGGGGTTGGCTATGGCTACACCTTC. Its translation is CASSWAGVGYGYTF.

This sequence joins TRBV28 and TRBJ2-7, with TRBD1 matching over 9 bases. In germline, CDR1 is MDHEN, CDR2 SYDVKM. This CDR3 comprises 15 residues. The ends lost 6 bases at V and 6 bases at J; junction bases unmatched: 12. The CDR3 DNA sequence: TGTGCCAGCAGAGGTTCGGGACAGGGAAAAGTCGAGCAGTACTTC. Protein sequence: CASRGSGQGKVEQYF.

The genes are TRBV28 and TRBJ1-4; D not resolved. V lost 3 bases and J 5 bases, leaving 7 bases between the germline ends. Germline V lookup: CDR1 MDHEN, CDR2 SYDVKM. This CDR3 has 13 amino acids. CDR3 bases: TGTGCCAGCAGTTTCCGGTTGAATGAAAAACTGTTTTTT. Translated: CASSFRLNEKLFF.

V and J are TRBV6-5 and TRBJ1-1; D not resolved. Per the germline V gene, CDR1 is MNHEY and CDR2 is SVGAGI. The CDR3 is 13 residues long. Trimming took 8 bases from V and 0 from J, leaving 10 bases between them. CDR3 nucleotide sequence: TGTGCCAGCGATTCGAACATGAACACTGAAGCTTTCTTT. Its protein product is CASDSNMNTEAFF.

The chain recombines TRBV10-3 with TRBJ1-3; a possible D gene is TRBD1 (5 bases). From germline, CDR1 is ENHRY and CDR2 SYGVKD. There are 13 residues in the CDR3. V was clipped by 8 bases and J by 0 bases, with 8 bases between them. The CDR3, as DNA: TGTGCCATCGAAAGGGGCTCTGGAAACACCATATATTTT. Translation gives CAIERGSGNTIYF.

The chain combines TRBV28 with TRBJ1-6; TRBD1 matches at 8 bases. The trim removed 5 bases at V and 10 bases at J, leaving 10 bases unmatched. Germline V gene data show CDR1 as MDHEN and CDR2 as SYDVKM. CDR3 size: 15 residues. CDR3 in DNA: TGTGCCAGCAGTCCAAGTGGACAGGGAACCTCACCCCTCCACTTT. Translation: CASSPSGQGTSPLHF.

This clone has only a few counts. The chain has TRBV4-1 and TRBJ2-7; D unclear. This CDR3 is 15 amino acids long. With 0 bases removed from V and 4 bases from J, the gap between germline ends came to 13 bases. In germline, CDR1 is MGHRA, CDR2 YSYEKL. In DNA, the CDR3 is TGCGCCAGCAGCCAAGAATTAGTGGGCAGTTACGAGCAGTACTTC. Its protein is CASSQELVGSYEQYF.

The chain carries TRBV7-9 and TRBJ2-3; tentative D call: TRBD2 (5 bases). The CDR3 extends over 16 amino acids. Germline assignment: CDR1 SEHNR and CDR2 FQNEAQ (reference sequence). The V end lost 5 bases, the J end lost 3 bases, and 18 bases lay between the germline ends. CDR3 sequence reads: CASSPFSGSGTDTQYF. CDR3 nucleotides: TGTGCCAGCAGCCCATTTTCAGGATCGGGGACAGATACGCAGTATTTT.

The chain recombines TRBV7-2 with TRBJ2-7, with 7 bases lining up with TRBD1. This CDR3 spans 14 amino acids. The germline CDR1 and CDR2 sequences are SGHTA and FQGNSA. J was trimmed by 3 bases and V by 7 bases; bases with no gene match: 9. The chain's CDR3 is CASTVQGLVYEQYF. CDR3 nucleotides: TGTGCCAGCACCGTACAGGGGCTGGTCTACGAGCAGTACTTC. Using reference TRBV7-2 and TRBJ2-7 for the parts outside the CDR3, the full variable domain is GAGVSQSPSNKVTEKGKDVELRCDPISGHTALYWYRQSLGQGLEFLIYFQGNSAPDKSGLPSDRFSAERTGGSVSTLTIQRTQQEDSAVYLCASTVQGLVYEQYFGPGTRLTVT.

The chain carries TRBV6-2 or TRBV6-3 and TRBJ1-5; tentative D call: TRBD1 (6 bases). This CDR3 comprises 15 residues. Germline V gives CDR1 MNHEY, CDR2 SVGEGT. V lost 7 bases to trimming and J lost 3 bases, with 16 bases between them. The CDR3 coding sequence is TGTGCCAGCACCCCCAGGGGTTCGCCCAATCAGCCCCAGCATTTT. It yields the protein CASTPRGSPNQPQHF.

The CDR3 reads CASSPRQSTNEKLFF. As DNA, the CDR3 is TGTGCCAGCAGTCCTCGACAGTCAACTAATGAAAAACTGTTTTTT. The chain carries TRBV27 and TRBJ1-4; the D gene is possibly TRBD1 (5 bases). The germline V and J ends were trimmed by 5 bases and 0 bases, with 10 bases remaining between them. In germline, CDR1 is MNHEY, CDR2 SMNVEV (reference sequence). The CDR3 totals 15 residues.

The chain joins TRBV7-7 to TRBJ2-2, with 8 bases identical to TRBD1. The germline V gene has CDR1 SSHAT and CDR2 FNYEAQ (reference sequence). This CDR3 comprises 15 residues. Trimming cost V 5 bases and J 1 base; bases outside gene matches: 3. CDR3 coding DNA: TGTGCCAGCAGCCCGGACAGGGTGAACACCGGGGAGCTGTTTTTT. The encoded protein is CASSPDRVNTGELFF.

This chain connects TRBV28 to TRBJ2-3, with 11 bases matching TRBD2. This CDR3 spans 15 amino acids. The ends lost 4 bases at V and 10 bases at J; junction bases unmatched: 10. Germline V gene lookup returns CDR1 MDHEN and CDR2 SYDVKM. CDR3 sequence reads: CASSSLAGTSGSQYF. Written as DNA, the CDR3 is TGTGCCAGCAGTTCGTTAGCCGGGACTAGCGGATCGCAGTATTTT.

The CDR3: CASSLGRVGVVYEQYF. The CDR3 coding sequence is TGTGCCAGCAGCTTAGGCCGGGTGGGAGTGGTCTACGAGCAGTACTTC. The chain links TRBV13 to TRBJ2-7, with a possible D match to TRBD2 (5 bases). Germline V gene data show CDR1 as PRHDT and CDR2 as FYEKMQ (reference sequence). Between the trimmed V and J ends, which lost 0 bases and 3 bases, there was a span of 15 bases. This CDR3 has 16 amino acids.

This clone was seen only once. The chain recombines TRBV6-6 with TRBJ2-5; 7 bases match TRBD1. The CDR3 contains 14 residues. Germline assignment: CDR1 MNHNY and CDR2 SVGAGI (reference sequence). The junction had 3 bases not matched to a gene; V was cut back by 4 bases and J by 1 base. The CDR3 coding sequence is TGTGCCAGCAGTTTTGACAGGGTCCAAGAGACCCAGTACTTC. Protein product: CASSFDRVQETQYF.

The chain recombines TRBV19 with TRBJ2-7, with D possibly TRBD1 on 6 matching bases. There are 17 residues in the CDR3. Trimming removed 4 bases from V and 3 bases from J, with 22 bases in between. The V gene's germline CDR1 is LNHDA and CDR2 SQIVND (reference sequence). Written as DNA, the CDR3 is TGTGCCAGTAGTACCCGACCCACAGGGATCATCTTCTACGAGCAGTACTTC. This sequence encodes CASSTRPTGIIFYEQYF.

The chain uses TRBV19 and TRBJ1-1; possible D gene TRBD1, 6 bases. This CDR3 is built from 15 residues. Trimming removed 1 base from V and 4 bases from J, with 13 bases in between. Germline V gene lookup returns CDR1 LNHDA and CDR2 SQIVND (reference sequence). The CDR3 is CASSIANREGTEAFF. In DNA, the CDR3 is TGTGCCAGTAGTATAGCTAACAGGGAGGGCACTGAAGCTTTCTTT.